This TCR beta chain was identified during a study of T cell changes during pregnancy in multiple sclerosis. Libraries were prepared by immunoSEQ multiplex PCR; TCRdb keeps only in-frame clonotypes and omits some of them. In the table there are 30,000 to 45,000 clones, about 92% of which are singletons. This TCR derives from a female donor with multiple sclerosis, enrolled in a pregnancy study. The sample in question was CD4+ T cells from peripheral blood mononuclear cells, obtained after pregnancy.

CDR3 amino acids: CASSSSMGGAGGNEQFF. In nucleotides, the CDR3 is TGTGCCAGCTCATCGTCAATGGGAGGAGCGGGGGGCAATGAGCAGTTCTTC. The V and J genes are TRBV18 and TRBJ2-1; 9 bases are shared with TRBD2. The CDR3 runs to 17 residues. Per germline, CDR1 KGHSH and CDR2 LQKENI. Trimming took 5 bases from V and 6 from J; bases not matched to a gene: 14. The full variable domain, in which reference TRBV18 and TRBJ2-1 provide the parts outside the CDR3, is NAGVMQNPRHLVRRRGQEARLRCSPMKGHSHVYWYRQLPEEGLKFMVYLQKENIIDESGMPKERFSAEFPKEGPSILRIQQVVRGDSAAYFCASSSSMGGAGGNEQFFGPGTRLTVL.